This entry is about one T cell receptor beta chain. The V end was cut by 3 bases, the J end by 3 bases, with 12 bases between. Germline V gene data show CDR1 as GTSNPN and CDR2 as SVGIG (reference sequence). The CDR3 is 13 residues long. The sample is drawn from a study of blood T cell repertoires in COVID-19. Turning to the study itself: Samples of COVID-19 (acute and convalescent) were obtained from the United States, Italy and Spain.

Individuals aged about 18 to 89 years were recruited from around 22 US areas. Participant-given clinical history determined each cohort assignment. Cohort 3 donors counted as recovered after two negative PCRs, clearance, or resolved symptoms. Sequencing used immunoSEQ multiplex PCR; TCRdb keeps in-frame clones, though not all of them. Of around 300,000 clones listed, roughly 85% are singletons. The source material was PBMCs or T cells enriched from blood (not recorded which). The chain has TRBV30 and TRBJ2-7; tentatively, D is TRBD1 (5 bases). This receptor was obtained from a woman in her forties who had recovered from COVID-19. CDR3: CAWSPGSYYEQYF. The CDR3 region has the DNA TGTGCCTGGAGCCCAGGGTCGTACTACGAGCAGTACTTC. Supplemented by reference TRBV30 and TRBJ2-7, the full variable domain reads SQTIHQWPATLVQPVGSPLSLECTVEGTSNPNLYWYRQAAGRGLQLLFYSVGIGQISSEVPQNLSASRPQDRQFILSSKKLLLSDSGFYLCAWSPGSYYEQYFGPGTRLTVT.